These 23 T cell receptor beta chains came from one sample sequenced in a study of shared clonotypes between healthy human individuals. The method was immunoSEQ multiplex PCR; TCRdb's version includes in-frame clones alone and lacks a portion of them. Counted here are millions of clones, roughly nine tenths occurring once; the ten biggest clones make up about 0.13%. The material sequenced was naive CD4+ T cells sorted from blood. Subset defined: CD45RA+ positively selected. These receptors were collected from a man younger than 30 in good health.

The chain couples TRBV7-2 to TRBJ1-2; TRBD1 is a possible D gene (5 bases). The CDR3 loop spans 18 amino acids. In germline, CDR1 is SGHTA, CDR2 FQGNSA. Trimming removed 3 bases at V and 6 bases at J, with 26 bases between. The CDR3 sequence: CASSFSLTTALTPHGYTF. CDR3 DNA sequence: TGTGCCAGCAGCTTTAGTCTTACGACAGCCTTAACCCCCCATGGCTACACCTTC.

The gene calls are TRBV5-1 and TRBJ2-7; 7 nucleotides line up with TRBD1. The CDR3 spans 16 residues. Per germline, CDR1 SGHRS and CDR2 YFSETQ. V trimming: 2 bases; J trimming: 9 bases; junction bases outside the gene matches: 17. In DNA form, the CDR3 reads TGCGCCAGCAGCTTAGAGACAGGGTCATATACGCAATGGCAGTACTTC. Residues: CASSLETGSYTQWQYF.

The V and J genes are TRBV18 and TRBJ2-2, with D uncertain. V was pared by 8 bases and J by 0 bases, with 13 bases between. The CDR3 has 15 residues. Per germline, CDR1 KGHSH and CDR2 LQKENI. The CDR3 loop is CASNIGISNTGELFF. In DNA form, the CDR3 reads TGTGCCAGCAATATAGGTATCTCGAACACCGGGGAGCTGTTTTTT. Full variable domain (missing parts from reference TRBV18 and TRBJ2-2): NAGVMQNPRHLVRRRGQEARLRCSPMKGHSHVYWYRQLPEEGLKFMVYLQKENIIDESGMPKERFSAEFPKEGPSILRIQQVVRGDSAAYFCASNIGISNTGELFFGEGSRLTVL.

The V gene is TRBV9, the J gene TRBJ2-1; D is unclear. The CDR3 contains 17 residues. CDR1 is SGDLS, CDR2 YYNGEE, per germline. The V gene lost 4 bases and the J gene lost 1 base, with 18 bases spanning the gap. The CDR3 region has the DNA TGTGCCAGCAGCCCGTGGGCGGTACAGCCTTCCTACAATGAGCAGTTCTTC. It codes for CASSPWAVQPSYNEQFF.

The gene calls are TRBV11-2 and TRBJ1-1; D gene unclear. Trimming removed 4 bases at V and 1 base at J, with 7 bases between. Looked up from germline, CDR1 is SGHAT and CDR2 is FQNNGV. This CDR3 is 13 amino acids long. CDR3 loop: CASSSSTNTEAFF. CDR3 coding DNA: TGTGCCAGCAGCTCGTCGACGAACACTGAAGCTTTCTTT. Drawing the rest from reference TRBV11-2 and TRBJ1-1, the complete variable domain is EAGVAQSPRYKIIEKRQSVAFWCNPISGHATLYWYQQILGQGPKLLIQFQNNGVVDDSQLPKDRFSAERLKGVDSTLKIQPAKLEDSAVYLCASSSSTNTEAFFGQGTRLTVV.

This rearrangement joins TRBV15 to TRBJ1-2; TRBD1 might be the D (5 bases). Germline assignment: CDR1 LNHNV and CDR2 YYDKDF (reference sequence). This CDR3 comprises 13 residues. V lost 6 bases and J lost 2, with 10 bases in between. This CDR3 reads CATRRDGNYGYTF. CDR3 DNA: TGTGCCACCAGAAGGGACGGGAACTATGGCTACACCTTC.

Comment on this clone: Other DNA sequences in the sample encode the same CDR3. The chain joins TRBV18 to TRBJ2-3; D is possibly TRBD2 (6 bases). The CDR3 contains 14 residues. V dropped 3 bases and J dropped 0 bases, with 7 bases sitting between them. From germline, CDR1 is KGHSH and CDR2 LQKENI. CDR3 sequence: CASSPLASTDTQYF. For the CDR3, the DNA is TGTGCCAGCTCACCCCTAGCGAGCACAGATACGCAGTATTTT.

This chain uses TRBV7-8 with TRBJ1-3; perhaps TRBD1 as D (6 bases). The CDR3 contains 14 residues. The V gene lost 1 base and the J gene lost 2 bases, with 6 bases spanning the gap. Looked up from germline, CDR1 is SGHVS and CDR2 is FQNEAQ. CDR3 nucleotide sequence: TGTGCCAGCAGCTTAGGACAGGCTGGAAACACCATATATTTT. Translation gives CASSLGQAGNTIYF.

The chain recombines TRBV6-6 with TRBJ2-5, with 12 bases identical to TRBD2. Losses at the gene ends were 7 bases for V and 4 bases for J; bases not matched to a gene: 10. In germline, CDR1 is MNHNY, CDR2 SVGAGI (reference sequence). This CDR3 comprises 16 residues. Here the CDR3 reads CASTLPTSGGRETQYF. The CDR3, as DNA: TGTGCCAGCACTCTACCGACTAGCGGGGGCCGAGAGACCCAGTACTTC.

The genes are TRBV4-1 and TRBJ2-1; 14 bases are a match to TRBD2. Trimming cost V 0 bases and J 5 bases; bases outside gene matches: 12. In germline, CDR1 is MGHRA, CDR2 YSYEKL. The CDR3 spans 20 residues. The CDR3 reads CASSQDTLGTSGGPNNEQFF. The CDR3, as DNA: TGCGCCAGCAGCCAAGACACATTGGGGACTAGCGGGGGCCCTAACAATGAGCAGTTCTTC.

The V gene is TRBV5-1, the J gene TRBJ1-4; 8 bases agree with TRBD1. Losses at the gene ends were 0 bases for V and 8 bases for J; bases not matched to a gene: 3. Per the germline V gene, CDR1 is SGHRS and CDR2 is YFSETQ. This CDR3 is 14 amino acids long. CDR3 sequence (DNA): TGCGCCAGCAGCTTGGCAACAGGGGGGGAAAAACTGTTTTTT. Translation: CASSLATGGEKLFF.

The V and J genes are TRBV12-5 and TRBJ2-3; weak D call: TRBD2 (6 bases). The germline gives CDR1 LGHNT, CDR2 FRNRAP. The CDR3 is 18 residues long. The ends were cut back, 0 bases at V and 5 bases at J, with 21 bases in the middle. CDR3 region: CASGLVLSSGPIGDTQYF. In DNA form, the CDR3 reads TGTGCTAGTGGTTTGGTACTTAGTAGCGGACCAATTGGAGATACGCAGTATTTT.

The chain employs TRBV5-1 and TRBJ1-4, with a weak D call TRBD1 (5 bases). Between the trimmed V and J ends, which lost 4 bases and 2 bases, there was a span of 12 bases. The CDR3 has 15 amino acids. CDR1 is SGHRS and CDR2 is YFSETQ in the germline V gene. The CDR3 region is CASSANGDTNEKLFF. Here the CDR3 DNA reads TGCGCCAGCAGCGCAAACGGGGACACTAATGAAAAACTGTTTTTT.

V is TRBV7-2 and J is TRBJ2-5; D is unclear. The germline V gene encodes CDR1 SGHTA and CDR2 FQGNSA. Trimming cost V 4 bases and J 2 bases, with 14 bases left between them. CDR3 length equals 15 residues. The CDR3 DNA sequence: TGTGCCAGCAGCTCGCCGTCTGGCGGTCAAGAGACCCAGTACTTC. It specifies CASSSPSGGQETQYF.

This clone came up once. The rearrangement links TRBV6-1 to TRBJ1-5, with TRBD1 as a possible D gene (5 bases). There are 14 residues in the CDR3. V was shortened by 5 bases and J by 6 bases, with 14 bases between the two germline ends. In germline, CDR1 is MNHNS, CDR2 SASEGT. The CDR3 reads CASSTGGGRQPQHF. The CDR3 bases are TGTGCCAGCAGTACGGGGGGAGGACGTCAGCCCCAGCATTTT.

Points on this clone: Other nucleotide sequences from this sample produce the same CDR3. V and J are TRBV7-9 and TRBJ1-2, with D uncertain. The CDR3 length is 13 residues. Deletions cut 1 base from V and 8 bases from J, with 11 bases between. Germline CDR1 and CDR2: SEHNR and FQNEAQ (reference sequence). The CDR3 region is CASSLDGVRGYTF. DNA for the CDR3: TGTGCCAGCAGCTTAGATGGAGTGCGGGGCTACACCTTC.

This clone was observed a single time. This CDR3 reads CASGPGTGGSGELFF. The CDR3 nucleotides read TGTGCTAGTGGGCCCGGGACAGGGGGGTCTGGGGAGCTGTTTTTT. This chain connects TRBV12-5 to TRBJ2-2; 11 bases are shared with TRBD1. The V gene's germline CDR1 is LGHNT and CDR2 FRNRAP. The CDR3 covers 15 residues. The trim removed 6 bases at V and 8 bases at J, leaving 8 bases unmatched.

V gene TRBV4-3 combines with J gene TRBJ2-6; D may be TRBD2 (5 bases). V dropped 1 base and J dropped 11 bases, with 9 bases sitting between them. Germline assignment: CDR1 LGHNA and CDR2 YSLEER. The length of the CDR3 is 13 residues. Here the CDR3 reads CASSQVAGDVLTF. The CDR3 DNA reads TGCGCCAGCAGCCAAGTTGCGGGCGACGTCCTGACTTTC.

The V gene is TRBV9, the J gene TRBJ2-6; 7 nucleotides align to TRBD1. The germline V gene has CDR1 SGDLS and CDR2 YYNGEE. CDR3 length: 17 amino acids. The V segment lost 0 bases and the J segment 0 bases; nucleotides outside the gene matches: 3. DNA for the CDR3: TGTGCCAGCAGCGTAGCTCCAGGGGGCTCTGGGGCCAACGTCCTGACTTTC. Its translation: CASSVAPGGSGANVLTF.

The chain carries TRBV18 and TRBJ1-2; D unclear. The germline V gene has CDR1 KGHSH and CDR2 LQKENI. The CDR3 has 13 amino acids. The ends were cut back, 3 bases at V and 4 bases at J, with 9 bases in the middle. The CDR3: CASSPGLIYGYTF. CDR3 DNA sequence: TGTGCCAGCTCACCTGGTCTGATCTATGGCTACACCTTC.

The V and J genes are TRBV10-3 and TRBJ2-2; no clear D gene. V was pared by 4 bases and J by 4 bases, with 10 bases between. CDR3 size: 14 residues. Germline CDR1 ENHRY, CDR2 SYGVKD. The CDR3 here is CAISGTTLTGELFF. The CDR3 DNA sequence: TGTGCCATCAGTGGGACCACTCTCACCGGGGAGCTGTTTTTT.

This clone was picked up a small number of times. The chain carries TRBV5-1 and TRBJ2-5, with 7 bases lining up with TRBD2. V was pared by 2 bases and J by 4 bases, with 2 bases of the junction left unmatched. The CDR3 runs 13 residues. Germline values: CDR1 SGHRS, CDR2 YFSETQ. Written as DNA, the CDR3 is TGCGCCAGCAGCTTTCCGGGGGGAGAGACCCAGTACTTC. Translation gives CASSFPGGETQYF.

The J gene is TRBJ2-5, the V gene TRBV5-5, with D tentatively TRBD2 (6 bases). Germline CDR1 SGHKS, CDR2 YYEKEE (reference sequence). V lost 4 bases and J lost 1, with 11 bases in between. The CDR3 consists of 14 residues. CDR3 DNA sequence: TGTGCCAGCAGCGCGGGGTTCAGCCAAGAGACCCAGTACTTC. As protein: CASSAGFSQETQYF.